These 17 T cell receptor beta chains originate from one sample sequenced in a study of blood T cell repertoires in COVID-19. Assay: immunoSEQ multiplex PCR; the TCRdb copy retains only in-frame clones and omits some. The table records approximately 180,000 clones, approximately 85% of them present only once. Material for sequencing was peripheral blood. These receptors all stem from a man aged 60 to 69 with acute or convalescent COVID-19.

This clone occurred once. In DNA form, the CDR3 reads TGTGCCAGTAGCACACAGGGGGGGACCGGGGAGCTGTTTTTT. This encodes CASSTQGGTGELFF. The chain recombines TRBV19 with TRBJ2-2; maybe TRBD1 (8 bases). This CDR3 has 14 residues. The V gene's germline CDR1 is LNHDA and CDR2 SQIVND (reference sequence). V was trimmed by 6 bases and J by 5 bases, leaving 13 bases between them.

V and J are TRBV27 and TRBJ2-7, with D perhaps TRBD2 (6 bases). Trimming left V 6 bases short and J 6 bases short, with 18 bases between. The CDR3 has 14 amino acids. Germline V gives CDR1 MNHEY, CDR2 SMNVEV (reference sequence). The CDR3 reads CASRPLYGGSEQYF. CDR3 in DNA: TGTGCCAGCAGACCCCTATATGGGGGGAGCGAGCAGTACTTC.

This clone appeared once. The chain is built from TRBV7-2 and TRBJ2-3; 7 bases match TRBD2. V shed 9 bases and J 4 bases; nucleotides not matched to a gene: 13. The CDR3 is 15 residues long. Germline V CDR1 and CDR2: SGHTA, FQGNSA. Here the CDR3 reads CASSPGLSTADTQYF. The CDR3 DNA is TGTGCCAGTTCACCGGGACTATCGACGGCAGATACGCAGTATTTT.

The chain couples TRBV30 to TRBJ1-5, with 7 bases matching TRBD1. Germline V gene sequence: CDR1 GTSNPN, CDR2 SVGIG (reference sequence). The CDR3 loop spans 15 amino acids. With V trimmed by 2 bases and J by 5 bases, 9 bases remained unmatched. Here the CDR3 reads CAWSQGGRGDQPQHF. CDR3 DNA sequence: TGTGCCTGGAGTCAGGGGGGCAGGGGAGATCAGCCCCAGCATTTT.

The rearrangement joins TRBV2 to TRBJ2-3; a possible D gene is TRBD1 (7 bases). The CDR3 is made up of 14 amino acids. Deletions cut 7 bases from V and 1 base from J, with 12 bases between. Germline-derived CDR1 and CDR2 are SNHLY and FYNNEI. CDR3 nucleotide sequence: TGTGCCAGCAAAGGCAGGGGGGGCACAGATACGCAGTATTTT. It is translated as CASKGRGGTDTQYF.

V is TRBV19 and J is TRBJ1-4; 10 nucleotides agree with TRBD1. Germline CDR1 reads LNHDA; CDR2 reads SQIVND (reference sequence). The CDR3 totals 17 residues. Trimming removed 5 bases from V and 0 bases from J; junction bases left unmatched: 6. CDR3 loop: CASSPRDRGSTNEKLFF. The CDR3 nucleotides read TGTGCCAGTAGTCCCCGGGACAGGGGCTCAACTAATGAAAAACTGTTTTTT.

The V call is TRBV7-3, the J call TRBJ2-1; 9 bases fit TRBD2. The V segment lost 5 bases and the J segment 5 bases; nucleotides outside the gene matches: 7. This CDR3 contains 15 residues. Germline V gene sequence: CDR1 SGHTA, CDR2 FQGTGA. In DNA, the CDR3 is TGTGCCAGCAGCCCCTCTAGCGGGAACAACAATGAGCAGTTCTTC. It encodes CASSPSSGNNNEQFF.

The V and J genes are TRBV7-9 and TRBJ2-7; a possible D gene is TRBD1 (5 bases). The CDR3 is 14 amino acids. Trimming removed 3 bases at V and 2 bases at J, with 11 bases between. CDR1 is SEHNR and CDR2 is FQNEAQ in the germline V gene (reference sequence). The CDR3 loop reads CASSFQGYTYEQYF. CDR3 in DNA: TGTGCCAGCAGCTTTCAGGGATACACCTACGAGCAGTACTTC.

This chain uses TRBV10-3 with TRBJ1-4; D is perhaps TRBD1 (6 bases). The CDR3 contains 13 residues. V lost 7 bases and J 7 bases, leaving 13 bases between the germline ends. CDR1 and CDR2 from the germline V gene are ENHRY and SYGVKD. CDR3 nucleotide sequence: TGTGCCATCAACGGGGGGCGCGGTGAAAAACTGTTTTTT. The encoded protein is CAINGGRGEKLFF.

Only one count was recorded for this clone. Other DNA sequences in the sample encode the same CDR3. The J gene is TRBJ1-2, the V gene TRBV28; D possibly corresponds to TRBD1 (5 bases). Germline V gives CDR1 MDHEN, CDR2 SYDVKM. The CDR3 covers 12 residues. V was clipped by 6 bases and J by 4 bases, with 9 bases between them. The CDR3 spells CASSPGGYGYTF. The CDR3, as DNA: TGTGCCAGCAGCCCGGGGGGCTATGGCTACACCTTC.

The chain uses TRBV10-3 and TRBJ1-3, with a tentative D call TRBD1 (6 bases). CDR1 ENHRY and CDR2 SYGVKD come from the germline V gene. This CDR3 region has 13 residues. V was shortened by 3 bases and J by 9 bases, with 12 bases between the two germline ends. CDR3 in amino acids: CAISDGQSGTIYF. The CDR3 nucleotides are TGTGCCATCAGTGATGGACAGTCGGGCACCATATATTTT.

This rearrangement joins TRBV7-2 to TRBJ2-7; 7 bases line up with TRBD1. There are 14 residues in the CDR3. V shed 5 bases and J 2 bases; nucleotides not matched to a gene: 6. Germline V gives CDR1 SGHTA, CDR2 FQGNSA. The CDR3, as DNA: TGTGCCAGCAGCCCCACAGGGGCCGCCTACGAGCAGTACTTC. Protein product: CASSPTGAAYEQYF.

A word on this clone: At one end the junction does not follow the germline gene, possibly because of a read error. This sequence joins TRBV19 and TRBJ2-1; TRBD2 matches at 11 bases. The CDR3 has 17 residues. Germline CDR1 and CDR2: LNHDA and SQIVND (reference sequence). CDR3: CASSMRLAGPLYNEQFF. CDR3 in DNA: TGTGCCAGCAGTATGAGACTAGCGGGGCCCCTCTACAATGAGCAGTTCTTC.

The table lists this clone with a count of one. This chain connects TRBV5-5 to TRBJ2-7; D is undetermined. V was pared by 6 bases and J by 3 bases, with 13 bases between. Germline values: CDR1 SGHKS, CDR2 YYEKEE (reference sequence). The CDR3 is 13 residues long. The CDR3 loop is CASTYTPGYEQYF. CDR3 sequence (DNA): TGTGCCAGCACCTACACTCCGGGCTACGAGCAGTACTTC.

The sample holds one count of this clone. The chain uses TRBV10-1 and TRBJ2-2, with D unresolved. Deletions cut 0 bases from V and 2 bases from J, with 7 bases between. The CDR3 length is 15 residues. Germline V lookup: CDR1 WNHNN, CDR2 SYGVQD (reference sequence). The CDR3 region is CASSESGRNTGELFF. CDR3 in DNA: TGCGCCAGCAGTGAGTCGGGCAGAAACACCGGGGAGCTGTTTTTT.

CDR3 DNA sequence: TGTGCCAGCAGTTTATTGGGACAGGGTCGTGAAAAACTGTTTTTT. Amino acids: CASSLLGQGREKLFF. The J gene is TRBJ1-4, the V gene TRBV27; TRBD1 matches 9 bases. CDR1 MNHEY and CDR2 SMNVEV come from the germline V gene (reference sequence). CDR3 length: 15 residues. With 1 base clipped from V and 7 bases from J, the junction kept 4 bases outside the gene matches.

This chain links TRBV23-1 with TRBJ2-5; a weak D match, TRBD2 (7 bases). TRBV23-1 is annotated as an ORF whose role is uncertain. There are 16 residues in the CDR3. V was cut by 6 bases and J by 1 base, with 18 bases left in between. The CDR3 region is CASRNPRGRAQETQYF. CDR3 DNA: TGCGCCAGCAGGAACCCTAGGGGGAGGGCCCAAGAGACCCAGTACTTC.